This TCR beta chain was profiled in a study of T cell repertoires in cytomegalovirus infection. Findings and caveats of the study: The study identified carriers of CMV plus the relevant HLA from cumulative public TCR beta family frequency.

TCRdb processed the reads anew with MiXCR; each CDR3 protein has one entry. The sample records 25,000 to 35,000 distinct CDR3 sequences, over 15% being singletons. Comment on this clonotype: Its antigen is not known.

Trimming cost V 7 bases and J 7 bases; bases outside gene matches: 15. The CDR3 totals 16 residues. The germline CDR1 and CDR2 sequences are MNHEY and SMNVEV (reference sequence). Sequences were derived from CD8+ T cells from cultured PBMCs, sampled from culture after CMV antigen stimulation. The rearrangement uses TRBV27 and TRBJ2-1, with 8 bases lining up with TRBD2. This sequence originates from a human donor in good health (CMV status not recorded). Some clones in this sample may be carry-over from other donors' samples. Here the CDR3 reads CASINSGIPIGNEQFF. CDR3 nucleotides: TGTGCCAGCATCAATAGCGGGATCCCGATTGGGAATGAGCAGTTCTTC.